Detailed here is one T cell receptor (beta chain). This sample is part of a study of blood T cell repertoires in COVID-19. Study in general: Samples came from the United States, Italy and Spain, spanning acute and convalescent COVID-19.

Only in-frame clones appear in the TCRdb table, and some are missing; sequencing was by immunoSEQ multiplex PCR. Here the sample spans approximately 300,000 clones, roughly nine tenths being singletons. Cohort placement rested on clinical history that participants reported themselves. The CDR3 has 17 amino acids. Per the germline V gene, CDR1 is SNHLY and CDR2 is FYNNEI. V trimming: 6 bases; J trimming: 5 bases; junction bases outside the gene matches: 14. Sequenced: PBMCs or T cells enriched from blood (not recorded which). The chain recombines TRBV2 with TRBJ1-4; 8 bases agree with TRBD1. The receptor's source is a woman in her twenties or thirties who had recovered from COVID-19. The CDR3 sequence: CASRGGTGSLLNEKLFF. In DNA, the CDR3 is TGTGCCAGCAGGGGAGGGACAGGAAGTCTCCTAAATGAAAAACTGTTTTTT.